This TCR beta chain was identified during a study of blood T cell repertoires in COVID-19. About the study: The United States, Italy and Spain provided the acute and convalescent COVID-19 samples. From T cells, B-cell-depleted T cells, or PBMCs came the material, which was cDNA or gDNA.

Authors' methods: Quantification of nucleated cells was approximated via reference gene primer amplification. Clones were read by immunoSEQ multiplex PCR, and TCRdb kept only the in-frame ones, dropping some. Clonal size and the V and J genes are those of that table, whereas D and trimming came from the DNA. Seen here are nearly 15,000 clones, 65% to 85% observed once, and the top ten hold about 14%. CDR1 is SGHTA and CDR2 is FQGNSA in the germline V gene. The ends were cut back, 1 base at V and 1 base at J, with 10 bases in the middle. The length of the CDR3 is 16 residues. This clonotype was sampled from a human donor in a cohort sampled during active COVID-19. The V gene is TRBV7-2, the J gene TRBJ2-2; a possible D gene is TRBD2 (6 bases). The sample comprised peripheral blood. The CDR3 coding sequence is TGTGCCAGCAGCTTAGTAGCGGTCCGGAACACCGGGGAGCTGTTTTTT. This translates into CASSLVAVRNTGELFF. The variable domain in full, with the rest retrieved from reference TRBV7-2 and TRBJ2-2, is GAGVSQSPSNKVTEKGKDVELRCDPISGHTALYWYRQSLGQGLEFLIYFQGNSAPDKSGLPSDRFSAERTGGSVSTLTIQRTQQEDSAVYLCASSLVAVRNTGELFFGEGSRLTVL.